This T cell receptor beta chain stems from a study of STAT3 mutations in large granular lymphocyte leukemia (dated by TCRdb to between 2018 and 2021). Concerning the study at large: About half of the T-LGLL patients who underwent longitudinal sequencing carried canonical activating STAT3 mutations. More than half of T-LGLL patients received one or more immunosuppressive therapy regimens, with hematologic response in around 43% of those treated. To reconstruct clonal hierarchy and dynamics, serial deep sequencing of TCRbeta CDR3 and STAT3 was performed in patients with T-cell large granular lymphocyte leukemia. From an initial cohort of some 210 LGL patients, 15 to 20 representative T-LGLL cases were chosen for longitudinal sequencing of TCRbeta and STAT3. As controls, the study also included longitudinal sequencing of a couple of patients with natural killer LGL leukemia. On average, sequencing was done at 3.5 to 4 time points per patient, with the number of samplings ranging from 2 to 8.

TCRbeta libraries were sequenced on an Illumina MiSeq, and an average of around 41,000 productive templates per sample was obtained. The immunoSEQ assay, which uses multiplex PCR amplification, was used to generate TCRbeta CDR3 libraries. In the paper's pipeline: Following a previously defined approach, repertoire diversity was calculated, and values close to 0 point to extremely monoclonal samples. Here the immuneACCESS table is served through TCRdb, limited to in-frame sequences with V and J called. Missing clones are a known gap in these copies; in checked studies unresolved V genes cover under half, and the rest lacks a known reason. The DNA was the basis for D and trimming; V, J and clone size are from that table. In this sample the table shows approximately 29,000 clones, about 90% of which occur a single time. Together, the top ten hold about 12% of the sample. The same DNA, extracted from blood mononuclear cells, served for both the TCR sequencing and the STAT3 sequencing.

Notes on this clone: The antigen this receptor binds is unknown. No much larger clone is present one base from it, and per-base qualities are unavailable.

According to the germline V gene, CDR1 reads MNHEY and CDR2 reads SVGAGI. V is reduced by 5 bases and J by 4 bases, leaving a spacing of 15 bases between them. The CDR3 runs 14 amino acids, cysteine and phenylalanine included. Of all the DNA, just the CDR3 is kept, 42 bases in frame from base 1. Summary of the overall study and its limitations: At least one immunodominant TCRbeta clonotype was present in every T-LGLL patient, and multiple immunodominant subclonotypes appeared in about half of the T-LGLL patients. Because no samples were available when a clone first appeared, clonal expansion was inferred from samplings taken at other points. Persisting codominant clonotypes in some patients meant a small but highly pathogenic clone may have been missed. Variable intervals between samplings and differing treatment regimens complicated linking therapy response to changes in TCR clonal burden. The burden of the dominant TCR clone was higher than the STAT3 mutant burden in several patients, which suggests that the STAT3 mutation arose secondarily inside a clone that had already expanded. TCR clonotype switching after therapy was observed in about 35% of the 18 patients, and all newly emerging clones were found to be STAT3 wild type.

The clonotype was recovered from a man between 60 and 75 years old with T-cell large granular lymphocyte leukemia. Some clones in this sample may be carry-over from other donors' samples. The age is the age at diagnosis. Rearrangement joined TRBV6-5 to TRBJ2-7; the D gene is tentatively TRBD1 or TRBD2, each matching 5 bases. Sequenced material: peripheral blood mononuclear cells. The DNA reads TGTGCCAGCAGTCCCCCGGGGCCTAAATACGAGCAGTACTTC. It specifies CASSPPGPKYEQYF.